This T cell receptor beta chain was retrieved from a study of shared clonotypes between healthy human individuals. Study-wide results and caveats: Among the subsets, naive ones generally showed larger estimated richness than memory ones. Clonotypes not shared had lower generation probabilities than those common to all four donors.

The data were produced by immunoSEQ multiplex PCR, yet TCRdb's version contains in-frame clones alone and is incomplete. Here the sample spans 2 million to 2.5 million clones, under 95% being singletons. This clone appeared once. The antigen remains undetermined. Trimming shortened V by 2 bases and J by 4 bases, and 16 bases separated the two germline ends. This CDR3 region has 15 residues. CDR1 is SGHNT, CDR2 YYREEE, per germline (reference sequence). The receptor was derived from a man between 18 and 35 years old in good health. Some clones in this sample may be carry-over from other donors' samples. The chain links TRBV5-4 to TRBJ2-7; perhaps TRBD2 as D (6 bases). Source material: naive CD4+ T cells from PBMCs. Subset described: CD45RA+ positively selected. CDR3 coding DNA: TGTGCCAGCAGCTTTGGGTTCGGGAGTGTTTACGAGCAGTACTTC. Encoded protein: CASSFGFGSVYEQYF.